Presented here are 10 T cell receptor beta chains from one specimen sequenced in a study of T cells after yellow fever vaccination. TCRdb redid the calling of the 5' RACE reads with MiXCR, one entry per CDR3 protein. The sample shows more than 110,000 distinct CDR3 sequences, 5% to 7.5% of them seen only once. The sample was CD4+ T cells sorted from PBMCs, taken 10 days after the yellow fever booster vaccination. Source of these receptors: a young man who received the YFV17D yellow fever vaccine.

This clonotype was seen repeatedly, ten times or more. This sequence joins TRBV27 and TRBJ2-7; the D is unclear. The CDR3 sequence is 14 residues long. With 0 bases removed from V and 0 bases from J, the gap between germline ends came to 6 bases. Germline V gives CDR1 MNHEY, CDR2 SMNVEV (reference sequence). As DNA, the CDR3 is TGTGCCAGCAGTTTATCGACTGCCTCCTACGAGCAGTACTTC. Translated: CASSLSTASYEQYF.

Points on this clonotype: A much larger clone differs from this one at a single base, so this may be a read error. The chain joins TRBV7-9 to TRBJ2-7; D is unclear. V shed 7 bases and J shed 3 bases, with 16 bases lying between them. There are 14 residues in the CDR3. From germline, CDR1 is SEHNR and CDR2 FQNEAQ (reference sequence). The CDR3 region has the DNA TGTGCCAGCACCGAGTCGAGGATCCTCTACGAGCAGTACTTC. It specifies CASTESRILYEQYF.

This clonotype was detected a few times. The chain has TRBV18 and TRBJ2-5; D might be TRBD1 (6 bases). Germline V gene lookup returns CDR1 KGHSH and CDR2 LQKENI. The germline V and J ends were trimmed by 5 bases and 4 bases, with 14 bases remaining between them. CDR3 size: 14 residues. This CDR3 reads CASSTKQGSETQYF. The CDR3 DNA reads as TGTGCCAGCTCAACCAAACAGGGATCAGAGACCCAGTACTTC.

This clonotype was counted only a few times. The chain links TRBV19 to TRBJ2-2; 8 bases align to TRBD1. The germline gives CDR1 LNHDA, CDR2 SQIVND (reference sequence). Trimming took 7 bases from V and 6 from J; bases not matched to a gene: 10. This CDR3 contains 15 residues. The CDR3 sequence: CASIQRQGWSGELFF. The CDR3 nucleotides are TGTGCCAGTATTCAAAGACAGGGGTGGTCCGGGGAGCTGTTTTTT.

There are many counts of this clonotype. The V call is TRBV28, the J call TRBJ2-3; 8 bases map to TRBD2. From germline, CDR1 is MDHEN and CDR2 SYDVKM. With V trimmed by 7 bases and J by 6 bases, 18 bases remained unmatched. The CDR3 covers 17 residues. The CDR3 region is CASIPPQRAGESDTQYF. The CDR3 DNA sequence: TGTGCCAGCATCCCCCCCCAGAGAGCGGGAGAATCCGATACGCAGTATTTT.

This clonotype showed up many times. The V and J genes are TRBV15 and TRBJ1-3; no definite D call. CDR1 is LNHNV, CDR2 YYDKDF, per germline (reference sequence). Trimming removed 0 bases at V and 2 bases at J, with 14 bases between. The CDR3 is made up of 17 amino acids. CDR3 region: CATSRDGQTNPGNTIYF. The DNA for the CDR3 is TGTGCCACCAGCAGAGATGGTCAAACTAACCCTGGAAACACCATATATTTT.

The chain combines TRBV29-1 with TRBJ2-1; 13 nucleotides line up with TRBD2. Germline V CDR1 and CDR2: SQVTM, ANQGSEA. The CDR3 consists of 16 residues. V was clipped by 7 bases and J by 9 bases; unmatched bases: 15. The CDR3 nucleotides are TGCAGCGCTGTTACTAGCGGGAGGGCCTCCCTCGGTGAGCAGTTCTTC. Its translation: CSAVTSGRASLGEQFF.

This clonotype was found many times. This chain connects TRBV20-1 to TRBJ2-3; the D call may be TRBD1 or TRBD2 (6 bases each). The CDR3 runs 13 residues. CDR1 DFQATT and CDR2 SNEGSKA come from the germline V gene (reference sequence). V was clipped by 6 bases and J by 8 bases, with 18 bases between them. The CDR3 bases are TGCAGTGCCCGGCCGGGGGCTATCGTTACGCAGTATTTT. It encodes CSARPGAIVTQYF.

This clonotype came up many times. J is TRBJ2-3 and V is TRBV6-1; perhaps TRBD2 as D (6 bases). Trimming removed 6 bases from V and 3 bases from J, with 16 bases in between. The CDR3 extends over 15 amino acids. In germline, CDR1 is MNHNS, CDR2 SASEGT. CDR3 loop: CASSPALGRTDTQYF. Here the CDR3 DNA reads TGTGCCAGCAGCCCGGCCTTAGGGAGGACAGATACGCAGTATTTT.

The sample holds many counts of this clonotype. The chain carries TRBV21-1 and TRBJ2-2; TRBD1, the D gene given by the table, was not confirmed from the DNA. TRBV21-1 is deemed a pseudogene. The CDR3 spans 15 residues. Written as DNA, the CDR3 is TGTGCCAGCAGCAAAGTTCCAGGGGTAACCGGGGAGCTGTTTTTT. It encodes CASSKVPGVTGELFF.